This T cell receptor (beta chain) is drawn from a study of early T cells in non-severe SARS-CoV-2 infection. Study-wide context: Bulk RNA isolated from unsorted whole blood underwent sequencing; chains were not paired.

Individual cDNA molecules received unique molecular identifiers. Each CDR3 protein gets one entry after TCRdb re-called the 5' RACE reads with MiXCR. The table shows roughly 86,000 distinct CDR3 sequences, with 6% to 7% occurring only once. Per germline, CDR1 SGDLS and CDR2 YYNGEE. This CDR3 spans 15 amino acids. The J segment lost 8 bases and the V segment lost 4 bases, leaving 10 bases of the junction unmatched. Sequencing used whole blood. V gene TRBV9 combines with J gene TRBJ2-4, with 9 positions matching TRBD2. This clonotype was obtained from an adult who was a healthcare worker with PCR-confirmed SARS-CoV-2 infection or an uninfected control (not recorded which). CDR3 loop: CASSPQSGGFDIQYF. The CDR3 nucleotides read TGTGCCAGCAGCCCCCAAAGCGGGGGGTTCGACATTCAGTACTTC. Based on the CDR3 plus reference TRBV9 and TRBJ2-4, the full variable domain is DSGVTQTPKHLITATGQRVTLRCSPRSGDLSVYWYQQSLDQGLQFLIQYYNGEERAKGNILERFSAQQFPDLHSELNLSSLELGDSALYFCASSPQSGGFDIQYFGAGTRLSVL.